A selection of T cell receptor beta chains follows, all from one sample in a study of human T cells and chemical hapten exposure. TCRdb processed the RACE reads anew with MiXCR; each CDR3 protein has one entry. The repertoire holds roughly 200,000 distinct CDR3 sequences, with about 25% as singletons. The sequences come from whole blood, collected in connection with sensitization to the hapten diphenylcyclopropenone (DPC). These TCRs come from a woman aged 40 to 50 with alopecia areata. Some clones in this sample may be carry-over from other donors' samples. CDR3s include the opening cysteine and the closing phenylalanine or tryptophan. Each record gives: V gene, clone size, J gene, D gene, CDR3 DNA, CDR3 protein. A D gene is named only where the DNA matches it firmly. Clone size is stated in some rows and not others, as once, few, many or a class when expanded.

TRBV28	few	TRBJ2-6	TRBD1	TGTGCCAGCAGTCCATCGACAGGGGTTGCTGGGGCCAACGTCCTGACTTTC	CASSPSTGVAGANVLTF
TRBV28	few	TRBJ2-1	TRBD1	TGTGCCAGCAGCCGGGGACAGGGGGCCAATGAGCAGTTCTTC	CASSRGQGANEQFF
TRBV7-2	-	TRBJ2-4	-	TGTGCCAGCAGCCCCACTCCCGCCATCGGCATTCAGTACTTC	CASSPTPAIGIQYF
TRBV5-5	few	TRBJ2-5	TRBD1	TGTGCCAGCAGCTTGGGGATTACAGGGGGAGGAGAGACCCAGTACTTC	CASSLGITGGGETQYF
TRBV7-9	few	TRBJ1-2	-	TGTGCCAGCAGCTTAGAATCCGGCTACACCTTC	CASSLESGYTF
TRBV27	-	TRBJ2-1	-	TGTGCCAGCAGTTTAATCTCGTCATCCTACAATGAGCAGTTCTTC	CASSLISSSYNEQFF
TRBV6-5	-	TRBJ2-3	-	TGTGCCAGCAGAGAAGACAGAGCCACTTACACAGATACGCAGTATTTT	CASREDRATYTDTQYF
TRBV18	-	TRBJ1-1	TRBD1	TGTGCCAGCTCACCTAACGGACAGGGAGGTACTGAAGCTTTCTTT	CASSPNGQGGTEAFF
TRBV4-2	few	TRBJ2-7	TRBD1	TGTGCCAGCAGCCAGGACGCACAGGGGGCGTTAAACGAGCAGTACTTC	CASSQDAQGALNEQYF
TRBV29-1	few	TRBJ2-3	-	TGCAGCGTTGAACAGGGGGGAGGCACGCAGTATTTT	CSVEQGGGTQYF
TRBV4-1	-	TRBJ2-1	TRBD1	TGCGCCAGCAGCCAACAGACAGGGGCGGGAAGGAATGAGCAGTTCTTC	CASSQQTGAGRNEQFF
TRBV29-1	few	TRBJ2-1	TRBD2	TGCAGCGCTGGGCGACGGGAGGGCCCAGGAGAGCAGTTCTTC	CSAGRREGPGEQFF
TRBV7-8	-	TRBJ2-3	-	TGTGCCAGCAGCTTAAAGCAGGGCTCCCGCACAGATACGCAGTATTTT	CASSLKQGSRTDTQYF
TRBV2	-	TRBJ1-5	TRBD1	TGTGCCAGCAGGGACAGGGTTAGCAATCAGCCCCAGCATTTT	CASRDRVSNQPQHF
TRBV28	few	TRBJ2-3	TRBD1	TGTGCCAGCAGTCCACAGGGGGCTACAGATACGCAGTATTTT	CASSPQGATDTQYF
TRBV20-1	-	TRBJ2-3	TRBD2	TGCAGTGCTAGAGATCGTCTAGCGGGAGGGCCGCAGTATTTT	CSARDRLAGGPQYF
TRBV6-5	-	TRBJ1-4	-	TGTGCCAGCAGCTGGGGGCCGACTAATGAAAAACTGTTTTTT	CASSWGPTNEKLFF
TRBV6-5	-	TRBJ1-2	-	TGTGCCAGCAGTTACCCAGGGGTCGGTAGCTACACCTTC	CASSYPGVGSYTF
TRBV20-1	few	TRBJ1-5	TRBD1	TGCAGTGCTAGTGCGGGACAGGGGGGTCAGCCCCAGCATTTT	CSASAGQGGQPQHF
TRBV9	few	TRBJ2-7	-	TGTGCCAGCAGCGTTCAGTCCAGCTCCTACGAGCAGTACTTC	CASSVQSSSYEQYF
TRBV6-5	-	TRBJ1-5	-	TGTGCCCGCCCGGGGGGGGCGGGTCAGCCCCAGCATTTT	CARPGGAGQPQHF
TRBV20-1	few	TRBJ2-7	TRBD2	TGCAGTGCGCAGACGGGACTAGCGGGAGGCCACGAGCAGTACTTC	CSAQTGLAGGHEQYF
TRBV10-3	-	TRBJ1-2	-	TGTGCCATCAGTGCTCAGGTTACGGTTAACTATGGCTACACCTTC	CAISAQVTVNYGYTF
TRBV27	-	TRBJ2-3	TRBD2	TGTGCCAGCAGTCCCACTAGCGGAGGGGTCAGAGATACGCAGTATTTT	CASSPTSGGVRDTQYF
TRBV4-1	few	TRBJ1-2	-	TGCGCCAGCAGCCAAGGGGACGGGGCATTCTATGGCTACACCTTC	CASSQGDGAFYGYTF
TRBV29-1	few	TRBJ2-1	-	TGCAGCGTTATGACTAGCAATGAGCAGTTCTTC	CSVMTSNEQFF
TRBV7-6	many	TRBJ2-7	TRBD2	TGTGCCAGCAGCCCCTCTAGCGGGAGGGCCCACGAGCAGTACTTC	CASSPSSGRAHEQYF
TRBV6-4	few	TRBJ1-2	-	TGTGCCAGTACCCCACCGAGCTACACCTTC	CASTPPSYTF
TRBV29-1	many	TRBJ2-3	-	TGCAGCGTTGTGGGGGGTAGCACAGATACGCAGTATTTT	CSVVGGSTDTQYF
TRBV6-2/TRBV6-3	few	TRBJ1-1	-	TGTGCCAGCAGTTACTCGATCCGGAGTGTGTACACTGAAGCTTTCTTT	CASSYSIRSVYTEAFF
TRBV12-3/TRBV12-4	many	TRBJ1-1	TRBD1	TGTGCCAGCATCCGGACAGGGAACACTGAAGCTTTCTTT	CASIRTGNTEAFF
TRBV6-5	-	TRBJ1-6	-	TGTGCCAGCAGGTCGGACGGAAGCTCCTATAATTCACCCCTCCACTTT	CASRSDGSSYNSPLHF
TRBV29-1	few	TRBJ2-1	-	TGCAGCGTTGAAGACCCCCGCGACAATGAGCAGTTCTTC	CSVEDPRDNEQFF
TRBV27	-	TRBJ1-6	-	TGTGCCAGCACCCTCTGGGTGGGCATGGATTCACCCCTCCACTTT	CASTLWVGMDSPLHF
TRBV29-1	few	TRBJ1-1	-	TGCAGCGTTGGGGGGTTGAACACTGAAGCTTTCTTT	CSVGGLNTEAFF